This T cell receptor beta chain was sequenced in a study of early T cells in non-severe SARS-CoV-2 infection. Study at large: Bulk RNA taken from unsorted whole blood was sequenced, leaving chains unpaired.

Between the trimmed V and J ends, which lost 2 bases and 3 bases, there was a span of 14 bases. Germline loops: CDR1 LNHDA, CDR2 SQIVND (reference sequence). The CDR3 is 15 amino acids. Unique molecular identifiers tagged individual cDNA molecules. TCRdb recomputed calls from the 5' RACE reads with MiXCR, one row per CDR3 protein. Of 85,000 to 90,000 distinct CDR3 sequences listed, 11% to 15% are singletons. The sequencing sample was made of whole blood. The rearrangement joins TRBV19 to TRBJ2-7; a possible D gene is TRBD1 (6 bases). The receptor was isolated from an adult who was a healthcare worker with PCR-confirmed SARS-CoV-2 infection or an uninfected control (not recorded which). This CDR3 is CASSITGNMIYEQYF. The CDR3 nucleotides read TGTGCCAGTAGTATAACAGGGAATATGATCTACGAGCAGTACTTC.